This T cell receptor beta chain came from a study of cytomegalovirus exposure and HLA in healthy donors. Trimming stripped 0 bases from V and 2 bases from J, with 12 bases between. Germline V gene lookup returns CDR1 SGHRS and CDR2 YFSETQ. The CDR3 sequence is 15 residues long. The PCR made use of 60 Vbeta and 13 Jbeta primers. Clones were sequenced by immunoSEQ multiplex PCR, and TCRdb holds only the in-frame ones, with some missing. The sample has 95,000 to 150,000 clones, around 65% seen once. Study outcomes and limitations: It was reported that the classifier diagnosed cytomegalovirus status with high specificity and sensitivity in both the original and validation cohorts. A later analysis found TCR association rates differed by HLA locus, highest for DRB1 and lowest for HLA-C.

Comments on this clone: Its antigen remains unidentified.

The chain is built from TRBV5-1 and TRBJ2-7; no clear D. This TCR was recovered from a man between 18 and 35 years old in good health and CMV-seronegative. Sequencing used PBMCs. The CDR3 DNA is TGCGCCAGCAGCTTGGCGGGTACATTACCCTACGAGCAGTACTTC. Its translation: CASSLAGTLPYEQYF.